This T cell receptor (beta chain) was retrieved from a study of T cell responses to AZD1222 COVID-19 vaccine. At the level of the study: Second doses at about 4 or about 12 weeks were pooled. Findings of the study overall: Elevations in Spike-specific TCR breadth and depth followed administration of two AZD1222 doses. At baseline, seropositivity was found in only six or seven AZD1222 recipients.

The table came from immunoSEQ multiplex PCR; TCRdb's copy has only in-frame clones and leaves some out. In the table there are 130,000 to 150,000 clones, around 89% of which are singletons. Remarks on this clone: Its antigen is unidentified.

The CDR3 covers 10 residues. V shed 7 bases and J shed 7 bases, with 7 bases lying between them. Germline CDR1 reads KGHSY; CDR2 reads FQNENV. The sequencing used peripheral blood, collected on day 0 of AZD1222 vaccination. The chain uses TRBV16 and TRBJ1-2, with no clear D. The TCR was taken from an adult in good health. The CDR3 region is CASITTGYTF. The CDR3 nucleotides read TGTGCCAGCATCACAACTGGCTACACCTTC.